These 4 T cell receptor beta chains were all obtained from the same sample, sequenced in a study of blood T cell repertoires in COVID-19. Only in-frame clones appear in the TCRdb table, and some are missing; sequencing was by immunoSEQ multiplex PCR. The sample has more than 45,000 clones; 90% are singletons. Sequenced input: peripheral blood. The receptor source for this set is a man aged 60 to 75 with acute or convalescent COVID-19.

This sequence joins TRBV15 and TRBJ1-5; TRBD1 agrees at 11 bases. The CDR3 spans 15 residues. The V segment lost 3 bases and the J segment 5 bases; nucleotides outside the gene matches: 3. Germline CDR1 is LNHNV and CDR2 is YYDKDF (reference sequence). Here the CDR3 reads CATSRDRGQDQPQHF. CDR3 in DNA: TGTGCCACCAGCAGGGACAGGGGGCAGGATCAGCCCCAGCATTTT.

The rearrangement joins TRBV9 to TRBJ2-1; D unresolved. Germline V gene lookup returns CDR1 SGDLS and CDR2 YYNGEE. The CDR3 spans 14 residues. V shed 0 bases and J shed 4 bases, with 8 bases lying between them. The CDR3 DNA sequence: TGTGCCAGCAGCGTAGGAAGCTTGTACAATGAGCAGTTCTTC. As protein: CASSVGSLYNEQFF.

V usage is TRBV2 and J usage is TRBJ2-7, with 8 bases that match TRBD2. Germline values: CDR1 SNHLY, CDR2 FYNNEI. The junction had 7 bases not matched to a gene; V was cut back by 3 bases and J by 3 bases. The CDR3 contains 15 residues. CDR3 nucleotide sequence: TGTGCCAGCAGTGAGCTCGAGACTAGCGTCTACGAGCAGTACTTC. Amino acid sequence: CASSELETSVYEQYF.

CDR3 amino acids: CASSLGGGRGYTF. For the CDR3, the DNA is TGTGCCAGCAGTTTAGGAGGGGGCAGGGGCTACACCTTC. The chain uses TRBV28 and TRBJ1-2; TRBD1 matches at 7 bases. The CDR3 runs to 13 residues. CDR1 and CDR2 (germline): MDHEN, SYDVKM. V trimming: 2 bases; J trimming: 8 bases; junction bases outside the gene matches: 5.